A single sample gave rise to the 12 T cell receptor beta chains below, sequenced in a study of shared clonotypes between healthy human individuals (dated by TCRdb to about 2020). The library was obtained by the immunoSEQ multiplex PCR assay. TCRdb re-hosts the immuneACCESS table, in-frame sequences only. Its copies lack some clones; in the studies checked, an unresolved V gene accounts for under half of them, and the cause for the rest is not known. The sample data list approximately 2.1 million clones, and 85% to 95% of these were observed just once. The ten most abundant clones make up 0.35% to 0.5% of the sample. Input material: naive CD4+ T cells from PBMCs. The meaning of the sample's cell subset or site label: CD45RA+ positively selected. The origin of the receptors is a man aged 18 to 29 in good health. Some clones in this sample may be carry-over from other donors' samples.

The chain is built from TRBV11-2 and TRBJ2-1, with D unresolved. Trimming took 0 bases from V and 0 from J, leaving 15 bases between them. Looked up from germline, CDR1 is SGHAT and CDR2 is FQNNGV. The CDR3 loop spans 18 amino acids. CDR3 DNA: TGTGCCAGCAGCTTAGATCGAGTAGCCCCCATCTCCTACAATGAGCAGTTCTTC. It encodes CASSLDRVAPISYNEQFF. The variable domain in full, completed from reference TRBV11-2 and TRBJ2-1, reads EAGVAQSPRYKIIEKRQSVAFWCNPISGHATLYWYQQILGQGPKLLIQFQNNGVVDDSQLPKDRFSAERLKGVDSTLKIQPAKLEDSAVYLCASSLDRVAPISYNEQFFGPGTRLTVL.

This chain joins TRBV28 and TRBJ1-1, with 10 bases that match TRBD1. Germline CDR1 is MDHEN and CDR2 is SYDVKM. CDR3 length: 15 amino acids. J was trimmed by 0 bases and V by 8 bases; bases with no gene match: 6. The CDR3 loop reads CASGSGQGVNTEAFF. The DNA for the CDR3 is TGTGCCAGCGGGAGCGGACAGGGGGTGAACACTGAAGCTTTCTTT.

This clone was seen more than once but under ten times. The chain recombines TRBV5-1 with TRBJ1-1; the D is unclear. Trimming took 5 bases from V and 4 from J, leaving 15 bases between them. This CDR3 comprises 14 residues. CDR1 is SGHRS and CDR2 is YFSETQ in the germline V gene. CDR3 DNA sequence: TGCGCCAGCAGTCCGGTGTGGTACGGCACTGAAGCTTTCTTT. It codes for CASSPVWYGTEAFF.

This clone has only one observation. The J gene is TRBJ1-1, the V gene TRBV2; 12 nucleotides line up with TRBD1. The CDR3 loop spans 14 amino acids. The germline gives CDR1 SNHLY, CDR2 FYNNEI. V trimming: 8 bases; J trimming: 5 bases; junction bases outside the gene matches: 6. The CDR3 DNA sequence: TGTGCCAGCGGGGGACAGGGGGCGCTTACTGAAGCTTTCTTT. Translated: CASGGQGALTEAFF.

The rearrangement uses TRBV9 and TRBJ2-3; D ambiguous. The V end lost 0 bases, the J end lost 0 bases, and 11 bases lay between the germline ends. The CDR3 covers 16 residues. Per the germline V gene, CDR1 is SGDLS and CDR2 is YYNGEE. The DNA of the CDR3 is TGTGCCAGCAGCGTAGTGAGTAGGGCTAGCACAGATACGCAGTATTTT. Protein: CASSVVSRASTDTQYF.

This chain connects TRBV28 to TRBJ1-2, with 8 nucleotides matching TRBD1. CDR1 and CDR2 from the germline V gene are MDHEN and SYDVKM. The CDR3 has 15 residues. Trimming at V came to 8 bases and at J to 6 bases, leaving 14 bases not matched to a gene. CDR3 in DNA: TGTGCCAGCTCGCGTGGCGCAGGGGGCCTCAATGGCTACACCTTC. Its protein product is CASSRGAGGLNGYTF.

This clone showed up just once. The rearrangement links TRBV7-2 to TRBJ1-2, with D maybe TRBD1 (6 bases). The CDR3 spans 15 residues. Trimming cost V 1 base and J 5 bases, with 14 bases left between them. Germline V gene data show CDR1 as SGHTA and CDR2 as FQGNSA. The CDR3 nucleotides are TGTGCCAGCAGCTTAGGGTGGAACAGGGAATATGGCTACACCTTC. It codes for CASSLGWNREYGYTF.

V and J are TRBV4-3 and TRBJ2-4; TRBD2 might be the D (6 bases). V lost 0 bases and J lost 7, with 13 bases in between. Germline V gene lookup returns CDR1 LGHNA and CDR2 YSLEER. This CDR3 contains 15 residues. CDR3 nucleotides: TGCGCCAGCAGCCAAGAGAGTAGCGGAGGGAACATTCAGTACTTC. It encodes CASSQESSGGNIQYF.

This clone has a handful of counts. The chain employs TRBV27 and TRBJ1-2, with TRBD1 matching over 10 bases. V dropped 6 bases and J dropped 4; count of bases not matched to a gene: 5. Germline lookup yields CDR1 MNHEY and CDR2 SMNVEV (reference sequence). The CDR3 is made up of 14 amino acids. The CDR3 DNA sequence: TGTGCCAGCAGCGGGACAGGGGCAGCCTATGGCTACACCTTC. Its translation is CASSGTGAAYGYTF.

Written as DNA, the CDR3 is TGTGCCAGCAGTACCGGGGACGGCTTTGGGCCCCAGCATTTT. It is translated as CASSTGDGFGPQHF. This chain uses TRBV2 with TRBJ1-5; D is possibly TRBD1 (5 bases). This CDR3 comprises 14 residues. Trimming pared 5 bases from V and 9 bases from J, leaving 17 bases between. Germline V lookup: CDR1 SNHLY, CDR2 FYNNEI.

The CDR3 coding sequence is TGTGCCAGCAGTGAAGATCAAGGGACAGGGTTCGTCGAGGCGCAGTATTTT. Its translation is CASSEDQGTGFVEAQYF. The chain is built from TRBV25-1 and TRBJ2-3; 9 bases match TRBD1. V gave up 2 bases and J gave up 10 bases; unmatched junction bases: 16. The CDR3 extends over 17 amino acids. Germline CDR1 MGHDK, CDR2 SYGVNS.

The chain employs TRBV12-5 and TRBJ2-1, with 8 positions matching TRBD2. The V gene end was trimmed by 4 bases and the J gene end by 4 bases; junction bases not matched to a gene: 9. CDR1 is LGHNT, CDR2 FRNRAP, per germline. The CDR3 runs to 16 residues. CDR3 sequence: CASGSTREGPYNEQFF. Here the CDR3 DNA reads TGTGCTAGTGGTTCTACTCGGGAGGGCCCTTACAATGAGCAGTTCTTC.